Detailed here is one TCR beta chain. TCRdb reprocessed the reads via MiXCR and lists one record per CDR3 protein. The sample has approximately 630,000 distinct CDR3 sequences, approximately 24% seen once. This sample was taken from a study of T cell repertoires in cytomegalovirus infection. CDR1 and CDR2 from the germline V gene are MNHEY and SMNVEV (reference sequence). V shed 6 bases and J shed 6 bases, with 9 bases lying between them. The CDR3 loop spans 13 amino acids. This rearrangement joins TRBV27 to TRBJ1-6, with D perhaps matching TRBD1 (6 bases). The sequenced sample was CD8+ T cells from PBMCs. The clonotype was recovered from a human donor in good health (CMV status not recorded). Some clones in this sample may be carry-over from other donors' samples. The CDR3 nucleotides are TGTGCCAGCAGGGACAGTGGTAATTCACCCCTCCACTTT. Protein sequence: CASRDSGNSPLHF.